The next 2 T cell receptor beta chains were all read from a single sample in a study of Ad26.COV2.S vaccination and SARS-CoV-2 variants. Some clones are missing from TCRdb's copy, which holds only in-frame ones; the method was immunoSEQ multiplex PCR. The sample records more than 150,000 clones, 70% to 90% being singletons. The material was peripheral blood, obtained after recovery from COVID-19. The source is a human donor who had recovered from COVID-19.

The CDR3 sequence: CASSTGSDTGELFF. Here the CDR3 DNA reads TGTGCCAGCAGCACCGGGTCGGACACCGGGGAGCTGTTTTTT. The chain employs TRBV9 and TRBJ2-2; the D is unclear. The CDR3 spans 14 residues. Per the germline V gene, CDR1 is SGDLS and CDR2 is YYNGEE. Between the trimmed V and J ends, which lost 4 bases and 3 bases, there was a span of 10 bases.

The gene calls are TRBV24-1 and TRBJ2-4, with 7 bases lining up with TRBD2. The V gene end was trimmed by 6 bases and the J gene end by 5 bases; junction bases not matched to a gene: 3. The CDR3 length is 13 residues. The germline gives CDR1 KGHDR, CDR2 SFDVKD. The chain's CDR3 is CATSRGGENIQYF. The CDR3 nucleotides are TGTGCCACCAGTCGGGGAGGGGAAAACATTCAGTACTTC.